The 13 T cell receptor beta chains below come from one sample, sequenced in a study of shared clonotypes between healthy human individuals. Some clones are missing from TCRdb's copy, which holds only in-frame ones; the method was immunoSEQ multiplex PCR. The table includes 100,000 to 120,000 clones, approximately 70% detected once. Sequencing was done on a sample of memory CD8+ T cells sorted from blood. Subset here: CD45RO+ cells pooled with CCR7-negative TemRA cells. Receptor source: a woman between 25 and 40 years old in good health.

The chain uses TRBV25-1 and TRBJ2-5; 7 bases are a match to TRBD2. V dropped 4 bases and J dropped 5; count of bases not matched to a gene: 7. The CDR3 is 14 residues long. From germline, CDR1 is MGHDK and CDR2 SYGVNS. The CDR3 here is CASSVTGGEETQYF. The DNA of the CDR3 is TGTGCCAGCAGTGTTACGGGAGGAGAGGAGACCCAGTACTTC. The whole variable domain, remainder taken from reference TRBV25-1 and TRBJ2-5, is EADIYQTPRYLVIGTGKKITLECSQTMGHDKMYWYQQDPGMELHLIHYSYGVNSTEKGDLSSESTVSRIRTEHFPLTLESARPSHTSQYLCASSVTGGEETQYFGPGTRLLVL.

Here the CDR3 DNA reads TGCGCCAGCAGCCACATATACGCCGGGTTCAATGAAAAACTGTTTTTT. Protein: CASSHIYAGFNEKLFF. J is TRBJ1-4 and V is TRBV4-1; unclear D gene. Trimming removed 3 bases from V and 5 bases from J, with 16 bases in between. The CDR3 spans 16 residues. Germline V gene lookup returns CDR1 MGHRA and CDR2 YSYEKL.

This clone appeared a few times. At one end, the junction sequence differs from germline, possibly due to a read error. V is TRBV2 and J is TRBJ2-1; D call uncertain. CDR3 size: 16 residues. The germline gives CDR1 SNHLY, CDR2 FYNNEI. The CDR3 is CASREGISSSYNEQFF. The DNA of the CDR3 is TGTGCCAGCAGGGAAGGGATCTCGAGCTCCTACAATGAGCAGTTCTTC.

The chain uses TRBV28 and TRBJ2-7; 8 nucleotides match TRBD1. Germline trimming cut 3 bases from V and 6 bases from J; bases unmatched to any gene: 16. The CDR3 loop spans 17 amino acids. Germline loops: CDR1 MDHEN, CDR2 SYDVKM. This CDR3 is CASSLWWSTGAPLEQYF. Written as DNA, the CDR3 is TGTGCCAGCAGTTTGTGGTGGTCGACAGGGGCTCCTCTCGAGCAGTACTTC.

The chain has TRBV7-2 and TRBJ2-7; no firm D call. CDR1 is SGHTA and CDR2 is FQGNSA in the germline V gene. V shed 3 bases and J shed 3 bases, with 9 bases lying between them. The CDR3 has 13 residues. Written as DNA, the CDR3 is TGTGCCAGCAGCTTGACTCCTGGCTACGAGCAGTACTTC. Protein product: CASSLTPGYEQYF.

The chain has TRBV9 and TRBJ2-2; D is undetermined. This CDR3 region has 13 residues. CDR1 is SGDLS and CDR2 is YYNGEE in the germline V gene. V was trimmed by 3 bases and J by 2 bases, leaving 5 bases between them. CDR3 amino acids: CASSELNTGELFF. In DNA form, the CDR3 reads TGTGCCAGCAGCGAGCTAAACACCGGGGAGCTGTTTTTT. The complete variable domain, with remaining parts taken from reference TRBV9 and TRBJ2-2, reads DSGVTQTPKHLITATGQRVTLRCSPRSGDLSVYWYQQSLDQGLQFLIQYYNGEERAKGNILERFSAQQFPDLHSELNLSSLELGDSALYFCASSELNTGELFFGEGSRLTVL.

This rearrangement joins TRBV11-2 to TRBJ1-1, with D unclear. Germline V lookup: CDR1 SGHAT, CDR2 FQNNGV. V shed 1 base and J shed 0 bases, with 18 bases lying between them. The CDR3 length is 18 residues. The CDR3 sequence is CASSLGKKARIMNTEAFF. DNA for the CDR3: TGTGCCAGCAGCTTAGGAAAAAAGGCCCGAATCATGAACACTGAAGCTTTCTTT.

V gene TRBV7-2 combines with J gene TRBJ2-1, with TRBD2 as a possible D gene (6 bases). Trimming left V 5 bases short and J 2 bases short, with 10 bases between. CDR1 and CDR2 (germline): SGHTA, FQGNSA. The CDR3 runs to 14 residues. CDR3 region: CASSQGGPYNEQFF. Here the CDR3 DNA reads TGTGCCAGCAGCCAAGGAGGGCCCTACAATGAGCAGTTCTTC.

The chain recombines TRBV27 with TRBJ1-5, with 8 positions matching TRBD1. With 6 bases clipped from V and 6 bases from J, the junction kept 10 bases outside the gene matches. This CDR3 spans 15 amino acids. CDR1 is MNHEY and CDR2 is SMNVEV in the germline V gene (reference sequence). The CDR3 bases are TGTGCCAGCAGGCGTGGACAGGGAGAAAGTCAGCCCCAGCATTTT. Its protein product is CASRRGQGESQPQHF.

The gene calls are TRBV18 and TRBJ1-1; no firm D call. The CDR3 runs to 15 residues. Trimming took off 2 bases at V and 0 bases at J, with 10 bases between the two ends. Germline V lookup: CDR1 KGHSH, CDR2 LQKENI. CDR3 loop: CASSPWKRMNTEAFF. The CDR3 DNA reads as TGTGCCAGCTCACCATGGAAACGGATGAACACTGAAGCTTTCTTT.

V is TRBV18 and J is TRBJ1-2; D ambiguous. The germline gives CDR1 KGHSH, CDR2 LQKENI. This CDR3 contains 16 residues. V lost 3 bases to trimming and J lost 4 bases, with 18 bases between them. The CDR3 bases are TGTGCCAGCTCACCCCCCGGGAACCCTTTCGGCTATGGCTACACCTTC. Translated, it gives CASSPPGNPFGYGYTF.

J is TRBJ1-1 and V is TRBV29-1, with 8 bases aligning to TRBD1. This CDR3 is 13 amino acids long. From germline, CDR1 is SQVTM and CDR2 ANQGSEA. V dropped 5 bases and J dropped 5; count of bases not matched to a gene: 7. The CDR3 region is CSVSWDRLTEAFF. CDR3 nucleotide sequence: TGCAGCGTTAGTTGGGACAGGTTGACTGAAGCTTTCTTT.

This chain links TRBV2 with TRBJ2-1, with a possible D match to TRBD2 (6 bases). CDR3 size: 11 residues. V lost 9 bases and J 7 bases, leaving 10 bases between the germline ends. CDR1 is SNHLY, CDR2 FYNNEI, per germline. The CDR3 is CASTGGNEQFF. The CDR3 DNA reads as TGTGCCAGTACAGGAGGGAATGAGCAGTTCTTC.